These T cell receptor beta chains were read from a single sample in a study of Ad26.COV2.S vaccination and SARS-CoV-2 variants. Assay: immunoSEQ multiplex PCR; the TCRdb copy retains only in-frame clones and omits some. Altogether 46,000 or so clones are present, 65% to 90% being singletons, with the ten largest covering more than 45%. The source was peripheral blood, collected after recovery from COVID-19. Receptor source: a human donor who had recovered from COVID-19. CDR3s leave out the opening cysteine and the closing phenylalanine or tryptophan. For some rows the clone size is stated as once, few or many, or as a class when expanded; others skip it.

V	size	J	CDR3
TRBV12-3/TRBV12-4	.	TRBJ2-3	ASGRLRTDTQY
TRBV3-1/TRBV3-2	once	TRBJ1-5	ASSQDLIRAPNQPQH
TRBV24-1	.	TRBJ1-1	ATRTGQGTNTEAF
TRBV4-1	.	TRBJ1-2	ASSQVIWESYGYT
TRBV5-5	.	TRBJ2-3	ASTPKRGAPEDTQY
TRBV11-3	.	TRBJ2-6	ASSHRGANVLT
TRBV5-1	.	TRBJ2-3	ASLGSGGTDTQY
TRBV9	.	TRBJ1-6	ASSVTGSANWSPLH
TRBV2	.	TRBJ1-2	ASSPTPGNGYT
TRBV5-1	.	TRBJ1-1	ASSLVQGEAF
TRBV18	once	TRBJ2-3	ASSPPKGQGLGTSTDTQY
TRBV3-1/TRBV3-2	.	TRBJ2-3	ASSETSGRPDTQY
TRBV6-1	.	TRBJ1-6	ASSEKSGAVTLH
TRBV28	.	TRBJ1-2	ASSTPWTGTYGYT
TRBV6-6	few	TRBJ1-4	ASSRGGEKLF
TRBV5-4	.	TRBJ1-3	ASSFFVPSSGNTIY
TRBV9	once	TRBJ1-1	ASSVAGDRGRREAF
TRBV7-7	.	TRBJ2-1	ASSADRYNEQF
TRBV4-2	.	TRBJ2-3	ASSQEEWVVSDSTDTQY
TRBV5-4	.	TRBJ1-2	ASRETGMGGYGYT
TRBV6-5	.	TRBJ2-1	ASRRDEAYNEQF
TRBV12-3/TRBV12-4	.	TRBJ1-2	AIDRSYGYT
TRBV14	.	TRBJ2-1	ASSQGRLAGPEQF
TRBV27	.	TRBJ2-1	ASRGGLAVGNEQF
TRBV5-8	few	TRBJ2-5	ASSPGTVQETQY
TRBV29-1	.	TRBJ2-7	SVGAGSYEQY
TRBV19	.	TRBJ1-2	ASTTRTGNYGYT
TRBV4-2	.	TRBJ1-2	ASSQGGQGRDYGYT
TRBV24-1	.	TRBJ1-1	ATSDSTGNEAF
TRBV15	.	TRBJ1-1	ATSRGDRVSEAF
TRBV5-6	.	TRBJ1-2	ASSLEGVDYGYT
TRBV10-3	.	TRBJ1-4	AISDQTGVNEKLF
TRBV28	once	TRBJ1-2	ASSLSGQGRQHYGYT
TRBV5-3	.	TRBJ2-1	ARSLTAHEQF
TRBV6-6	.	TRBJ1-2	ASSYGWGVDSYGYT
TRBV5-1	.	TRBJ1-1	ASSLDSSWNTEAF
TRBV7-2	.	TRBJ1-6	ASRVRVGDSPLH
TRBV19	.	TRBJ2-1	ASSTAGTSSYNEQF
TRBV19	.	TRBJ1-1	ASSARRRTEAF
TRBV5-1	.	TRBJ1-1	ASRTGDSLNTEAF
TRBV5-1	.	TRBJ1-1	ASRSTANTEAF
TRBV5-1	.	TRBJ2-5	ASTPGGSGPQETQY
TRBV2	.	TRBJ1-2	ASSSRTPRGYGYT
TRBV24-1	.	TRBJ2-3	ATSPLGTDTQY
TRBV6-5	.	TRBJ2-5	ASTNGLGQETQY
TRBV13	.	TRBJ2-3	ASSPSRDGDTQY
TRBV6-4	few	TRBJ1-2	ASSDSTGVGYT
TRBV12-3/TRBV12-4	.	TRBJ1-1	ASSGQGSAEAF
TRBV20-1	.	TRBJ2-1	SASQLAGGSSYNEQF
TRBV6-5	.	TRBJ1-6	ASSYRGVGSPLH
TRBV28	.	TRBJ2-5	ASSLRRETQY
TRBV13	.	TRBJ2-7	ASSPWAGFMGEQY
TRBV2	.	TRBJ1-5	ASSVFAHQYSNQPQH
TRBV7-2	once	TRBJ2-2	ASSFKGGQGNTGELF
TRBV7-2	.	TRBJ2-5	ASSSGTSGLETQY
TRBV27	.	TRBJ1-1	ASFEGTEAF
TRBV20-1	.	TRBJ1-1	SASSTGRGGTEAF